A single sample is the source of the 21 T cell receptor beta chains below, sequenced in a study of post-analysis software for immune sequencing data (dated by TCRdb to the mid-2010s). The antigens these receptors bind are not known. Points the paper makes about the study in general: A handful of TRBV segments, including TRBV5-6, TRBV5-1 and TRBV20-1, were significantly more frequent in patients than controls.

Libraries were built with PCR. TCRdb names Illumina HiSeq 2500 as the instrument used. To reduce PCR and sequencing biases, unique molecular identifiers were incorporated into the TCR beta cDNA libraries. TCRdb reanalyzed the raw reads on its own, using fastp at Q25 for trimming and MiXCR for clone calling, and kept in-frame beta chains. Rows are unified per CDR3 protein, each entry keeping the most common DNA and genes. A total of about 200,000 distinct CDR3 sequences appear in this sample, 29% of them only once. The biggest ten clones account for roughly 3.5% of the sample. The material sequenced was blood. The source of these receptors is a girl aged 2 to 17 with multiple sclerosis.

This clonotype was recorded at least ten times. This sequence joins TRBV15 and TRBJ2-3, with D maybe TRBD2 (6 bases). V was trimmed by 0 bases and J by 0 bases, leaving 7 bases between them. Germline-derived CDR1 and CDR2 are LNHNV and YYDKDF (reference sequence). CDR3 size: 15 residues. CDR3 nucleotide sequence: TGTGCCACCAGCAGAGATCGGGGGAGCACAGATACGCAGTATTTT. This encodes CATSRDRGSTDTQYF.

As concerns this clonotype: A much more abundant neighbour one base away suggests this may be a read error. The J gene is TRBJ1-6, the V gene TRBV7-2; weak D call: TRBD1 (5 bases). This CDR3 spans 15 amino acids. Germline loops: CDR1 SGHTA, CDR2 FQGNSA. In DNA, the CDR3 is TGTGCCAGCAGCCCCAAACGGGGGTCGGGTTCACCCCCCCACTTT. Amino acids: CASSPKRGSGSPPHF.

This clonotype was picked up a small number of times. The rearrangement joins TRBV12-3 or TRBV12-4 to TRBJ1-1; D perhaps matches TRBD1 (5 bases). This CDR3 region has 12 residues. The V and J ends lost 1 base and 9 bases respectively, with 9 bases between them. CDR3 residues: CASSLGAGKAFF. The CDR3 DNA reads TGTGCCAGCAGTTTAGGGGCAGGGAAAGCTTTCTTT.

This clonotype was found many times. The chain uses TRBV27 and TRBJ2-5, with a possible D match to TRBD1 (6 bases). CDR3 length equals 13 residues. With 10 bases removed from V and 6 bases from J, the gap between germline ends came to 18 bases. The V gene's germline CDR1 is MNHEY and CDR2 SMNVEV (reference sequence). CDR3 DNA: TGTGCCACCAAACCAGGGGCGATGAAGACCCAGTACTTC. This sequence encodes CATKPGAMKTQYF.

This clonotype was counted at least ten times. The rearrangement uses TRBV28 and TRBJ2-7; D is unresolved. The CDR3 extends over 12 amino acids. Germline assignment: CDR1 MDHEN and CDR2 SYDVKM. Trimming took off 8 bases at V and 6 bases at J, with 14 bases between the two ends. The DNA for the CDR3 is TGTGCCAGCCTTACGGTCTCGGGCGAGCAGTACTTC. This translates into CASLTVSGEQYF.

The sample holds one count of this clonotype. A much larger clone lies one base from this, so it may be a read error. V usage is TRBV13 and J usage is TRBJ1-2; D gene ambiguous. CDR1 is PRHDT and CDR2 is FYEKMQ in the germline V gene (reference sequence). This CDR3 is built from 14 residues. V lost 5 bases, J lost 3 bases, and 13 bases lay in between. As DNA, the CDR3 is TGTGCCAGCAGCCGCGGGCCCGCGGACTATGGCTACACCTTC. Its translation: CASSRGPADYGYTF.

This clonotype appeared a single time. A read error may be the cause here, since a much bigger clone is one base away. No conserved phenylalanine or tryptophan ends this CDR3, so it is likely a read error. J is TRBJ2-4 and V is TRBV29-1, with D tentatively TRBD1 (5 bases). The end of the DNA aligns better with TRBJ2-7, so the J call may be wrong. Germline-derived CDR1 and CDR2 are SQVTM and ANQGSEA. The CDR3 extends over 11 amino acids. CDR3 protein: CSVEARDEQYS. The CDR3 coding sequence is TGCAGCGTTGAAGCCAGGGACGAGCAGTACTCC.

This clonotype was observed a handful of times. J is TRBJ1-1 and V is TRBV3-1; TRBD1 is a possible D gene (5 bases). Per the germline V gene, CDR1 is LGHDT and CDR2 is YNNKEL (reference sequence). With 1 base removed from V and 1 base from J, the gap between germline ends came to 19 bases. The length of the CDR3 is 18 residues. This CDR3 reads CASSQGRLGPNSNTEAFF. The CDR3 nucleotides read TGTGCCAGCAGCCAAGGGAGACTGGGACCTAATTCGAACACTGAAGCTTTCTTT.

Ten or more counts support this clonotype. The chain links TRBV7-2 to TRBJ2-5, with D possibly TRBD1 on 5 matching bases. V was shortened by 5 bases and J by 7 bases, with 23 bases between the two germline ends. The CDR3 length is 16 residues. The germline V gene has CDR1 SGHTA and CDR2 FQGNSA. The DNA for the CDR3 is TGTGCCAGCAGCGGTCAAGCAGGGTCGTCCTTGGTGACCCAGTACTTC. This encodes CASSGQAGSSLVTQYF.

This clonotype was recorded at least ten times. The CDR3 DNA reads as TGCAGTGCTAGGTTACAGGGGGCGGGTGAGCAGTACTTC. This encodes CSARLQGAGEQYF. The V and J genes are TRBV20-1 and TRBJ2-4; 9 positions agree with TRBD1. CDR3 length equals 13 residues. The germline gives CDR1 DFQATT, CDR2 SNEGSKA (reference sequence). Trimming cost V 3 bases and J 13 bases; bases outside gene matches: 10.

The rearrangement links TRBV20-1 to TRBJ2-1, with 8 bases identical to TRBD2. V was clipped by 6 bases and J by 5 bases; unmatched bases: 9. CDR1 DFQATT and CDR2 SNEGSKA come from the germline V gene (reference sequence). This CDR3 has 14 residues. DNA of the CDR3: TGCAGTGCCCACGCCGGGAGGGTGAACAATGAGCAGTTCTTC. Protein sequence: CSAHAGRVNNEQFF.

V and J are TRBV20-1 and TRBJ2-7; 12 bases fit TRBD2. V lost 0 bases and J lost 2; bases outside the gene matches: 2. The CDR3 covers 15 residues. Germline lookup yields CDR1 DFQATT and CDR2 SNEGSKA (reference sequence). CDR3: CSARDGTSGPYEQYF. For the CDR3, the DNA is TGCAGTGCTAGAGATGGGACTAGCGGGCCCTACGAGCAGTACTTC.

This clonotype was recorded at least ten times. V and J are TRBV29-1 and TRBJ1-5, with 7 bases lining up with TRBD1. Per germline, CDR1 SQVTM and CDR2 ANQGSEA. V trimming: 5 bases; J trimming: 4 bases; junction bases outside the gene matches: 5. The CDR3 length is 13 residues. This chain's CDR3 is CSVWQGGNQPQHF. The CDR3 coding sequence is TGCAGCGTTTGGCAGGGGGGGAATCAGCCCCAGCATTTT.

Concerning this clonotype itself: Mismatch with germline at one junction end may stem from a read error. The genes are TRBV28 and TRBJ2-5, with D tentatively TRBD2 (7 bases). The J call may be in error: the DNA end matches TRBJ2-7 better. CDR1 is MDHEN, CDR2 SYDVKM, per germline. The CDR3 has 14 amino acids. CDR3 sequence reads: CGSSLRGGGGEQYF. In DNA, the CDR3 is TGTGGCAGCAGTTTACGGGGAGGGGGAGGCGAGCAGTACTTC.

This clonotype has at least ten counts. This CDR3 is CSGAGTSVVQFF. For the CDR3, the DNA is TGCAGTGGGGCCGGGACTAGCGTTGTACAGTTCTTC. The chain uses TRBV20-1 and TRBJ2-1; 10 bases agree with TRBD2. Per the germline V gene, CDR1 is DFQATT and CDR2 is SNEGSKA (reference sequence). The CDR3 sequence is 12 residues long. Losses at the gene ends were 7 bases for V and 13 bases for J; bases not matched to a gene: 10.

As to this clonotype: This may arise from a read error, as a much more abundant clone is one base away. The chain uses TRBV29-1 and TRBJ2-3; D might be TRBD2 (5 bases). The CDR3 is 13 residues long. From germline, CDR1 is SQVTM and CDR2 ANQGSEA. The germline V and J ends were trimmed by 5 bases and 1 base, with 10 bases remaining between them. The DNA of the CDR3 is TGCAGCGTTAAAATTAGCGGCACAGATACGCAGTATTTT. Translating it yields CSVKISGTDTQYF.

The CDR3 bases are TGCGCCAGCAGCCGGACAGGGGGCAGATCAGGCGAGCAGTACTTC. Its translation: CASSRTGGRSGEQYF. The chain employs TRBV5-1 and TRBJ2-5, with TRBD1 identical over 11 bases. The J call is doubtful: the DNA matches TRBJ2-7 better. This CDR3 has 15 amino acids. CDR1 and CDR2 from the germline V gene are SGHRS and YFSETQ.

Regarding this clonotype: A much larger clonotype is one base distant, so this may be a read error. The chain joins TRBV15 to TRBJ1-2, with D uncertain. Per the germline V gene, CDR1 is LNHNV and CDR2 is YYDKDF (reference sequence). The CDR3 consists of 15 residues. V lost 5 bases, J lost 5 bases, and 18 bases lay in between. CDR3 sequence (DNA): TGTGCCACCAGCCCCAAGGGTGTACAGTTTTATGGCTACACCTTC. Amino acid sequence: CATSPKGVQFYGYTF.

CDR3 sequence: CASQGGPEAFF. CDR3 sequence (DNA): TGTGCCTCCCAAGGGGGCCCTGAAGCTTTCTTT. The rearrangement uses TRBV30 and TRBJ1-1; 7 nucleotides line up with TRBD1. CDR1 and CDR2 (germline): GTSNPN, SVGIG (reference sequence). With 7 bases clipped from V and 6 bases from J, the junction kept 5 bases outside the gene matches. This CDR3 comprises 11 residues. The whole variable domain, remainder taken from reference TRBV30 and TRBJ1-1, is SQTIHQWPATLVQPVGSPLSLECTVEGTSNPNLYWYRQAAGRGLQLLFYSVGIGQISSEVPQNLSASRPQDRQFILSSKKLLLSDSGFYLCASQGGPEAFFGQGTRLTVV.

This clonotype was counted only a few times. V gene TRBV7-3 combines with J gene TRBJ1-2; TRBD1 matches 9 bases. Per germline, CDR1 SGHTA and CDR2 FQGTGA. V was pared by 5 bases and J by 6 bases, with 7 bases of the junction left unmatched. The CDR3 is made up of 14 amino acids. Here the CDR3 reads CASSVMDRGNGYTF. The CDR3 bases are TGTGCCAGCAGCGTAATGGACAGGGGTAATGGCTACACCTTC. The entire variable domain, with the rest obtained from reference TRBV7-3 and TRBJ1-2, is as follows: GAGVSQTPSNKVTEKGKYVELRCDPISGHTALYWYRQSLGQGPEFLIYFQGTGAADDSGLPNDRFFAVRPEGSVSTLKIQRTERGDSAVYLCASSVMDRGNGYTFGSGTRLTVV.

The rearrangement links TRBV28 to TRBJ1-1; unclear D gene. Germline loops: CDR1 MDHEN, CDR2 SYDVKM. The germline V and J ends were trimmed by 7 bases and 2 bases, with 11 bases remaining between them. The CDR3 sequence is 13 residues long. CDR3 coding DNA: TGTGCCAGCATGGTCAGGCGTAACACTGAAGCTTTCTTT. As protein: CASMVRRNTEAFF.